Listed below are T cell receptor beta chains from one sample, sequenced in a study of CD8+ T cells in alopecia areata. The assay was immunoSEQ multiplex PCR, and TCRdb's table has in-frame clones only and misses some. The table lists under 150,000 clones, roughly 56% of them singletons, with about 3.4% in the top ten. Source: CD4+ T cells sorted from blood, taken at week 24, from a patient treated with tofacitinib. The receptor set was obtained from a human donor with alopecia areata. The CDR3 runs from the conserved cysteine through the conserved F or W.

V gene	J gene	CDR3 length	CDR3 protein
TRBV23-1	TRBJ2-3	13	CASSQPATDTQYF
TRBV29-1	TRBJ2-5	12	CSVRTSFETQYF
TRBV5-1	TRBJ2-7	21	CASRGPAASTPYQGASYEQYF
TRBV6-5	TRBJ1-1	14	CASSLDGVNTEAFF
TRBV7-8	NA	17	CASSLRGVGAGAYEQYF
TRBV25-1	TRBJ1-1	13	CASSATGSTEAFF
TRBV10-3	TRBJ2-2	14	CAISESKETGELFF
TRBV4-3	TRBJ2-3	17	CASSQPRTSGGPDTQYF
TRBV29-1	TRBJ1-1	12	CSAQRQYTEAFF
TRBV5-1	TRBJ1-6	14	CASSQGVQNSPLHF
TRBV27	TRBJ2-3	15	CASSLRGQSTDTQYF
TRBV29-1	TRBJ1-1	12	CSVGGGALKAFF
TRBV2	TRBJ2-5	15	CASSVQSQLQETQYF
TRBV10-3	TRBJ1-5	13	CAITEGSNQPQHF
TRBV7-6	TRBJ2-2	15	CASSSGLVTTGELFF
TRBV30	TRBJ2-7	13	CAWRSGTGNEQYF
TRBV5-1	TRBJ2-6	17	CASSSGPLQGGANVLTF
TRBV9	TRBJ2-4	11	CASSALRTGYF
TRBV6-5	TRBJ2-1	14	CASSQAGSLNEQFF
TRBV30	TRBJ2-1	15	CAWSPAGDTYNEQFF
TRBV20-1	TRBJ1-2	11	CSVPNGYGYTF
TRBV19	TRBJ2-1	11	CASSMGTGQFF
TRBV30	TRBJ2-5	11	CAWSVLETQYF
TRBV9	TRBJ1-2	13	CASSVGGDYGYTF
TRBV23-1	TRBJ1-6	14	CASSQGPRDSPLHF
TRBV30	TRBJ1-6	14	CAWSGSSYNSPLHF
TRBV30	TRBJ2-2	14	CAWSQQGLPGELFF
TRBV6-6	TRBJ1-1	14	CASSYGPLYTEAFF
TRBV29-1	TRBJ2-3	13	CSVEPRGKDTQYF
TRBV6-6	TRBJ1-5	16	CASSYSGGAGNQPQHF
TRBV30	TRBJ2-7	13	CACPGQGAVEQYF
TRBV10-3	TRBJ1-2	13	CAIRSDGNYGYTF
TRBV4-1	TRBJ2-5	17	CASSHNRGGGVEETQYF
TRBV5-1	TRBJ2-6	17	CASSSGTATSGANVLTF
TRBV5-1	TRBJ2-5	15	CASSLAIRRGETQYF
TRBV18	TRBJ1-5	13	CASSTNSNQPQHF
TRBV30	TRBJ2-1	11	CAWSPLNEQFF
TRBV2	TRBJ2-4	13	CASMGPGAEDQYF
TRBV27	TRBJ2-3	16	CASSPRGGAFTDTQYF
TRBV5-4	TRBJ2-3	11	CASSLWDTQYF
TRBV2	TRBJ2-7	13	CASSGGQNYEQYF
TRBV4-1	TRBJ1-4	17	CASSQDRPRGAREKLFF
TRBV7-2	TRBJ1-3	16	CASSSLTGISGNTIYF
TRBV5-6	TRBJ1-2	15	CASSFRTGGNYGYTF
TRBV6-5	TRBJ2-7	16	CASSYSGGDRVYEQYF
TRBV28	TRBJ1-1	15	CASSLGLSSGTEAFF
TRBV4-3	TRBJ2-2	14	CASSQDSRTGELFF
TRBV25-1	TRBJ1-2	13	CASSPTGRYGYTF